The 24 T cell receptor beta chains presented below share a single source sample, sequenced in a study of blood T cells in healthy people across ages. A J-beta primer mix and a sample-barcoded 5' primer were used in a second PCR of roughly 6 to 12 cycles. Each CDR3 protein gets one entry after TCRdb re-called the 5' RACE reads with MiXCR. The sample holds more than 900,000 distinct CDR3 sequences, 25% to 30% seen once. This same sample was also part of a study on T cells of mothers and their children.

The sequencing input was blood. Source of these receptors: a woman between 40 and 55 years old in good health.

To note about this clonotype: Compared with germline, one end of the junction differs, possibly owing to a read error. The chain is built from TRBV24-1 and TRBJ1-2; TRBD1 might be the D (5 bases). The CDR3 is made up of 13 amino acids. Germline lookup yields CDR1 KGHDR and CDR2 SFDVKD. The CDR3 region is CAASDFAGGGYTF. The CDR3 nucleotides are TGTGCCGCCAGTGATTTCGCCGGGGGAGGCTACACCTTC.

CDR3 in DNA: TGTGCCAGCAGCCCGGACAGGGCTTCTGAAGCTTTCTTT. It is translated as CASSPDRASEAFF. V and J are TRBV3-1 and TRBJ1-1; 8 positions match TRBD1. The V segment lost 4 bases and the J segment 6 bases; nucleotides outside the gene matches: 4. The CDR3 length is 13 residues. Germline CDR1 reads LGHDT; CDR2 reads YNNKEL (reference sequence).

Concerning this clonotype itself: A much larger clone differs from this one at a single base, so this may be a read error. The chain recombines TRBV20-1 with TRBJ2-3; D is possibly TRBD1 (6 bases). The length of the CDR3 is 16 residues. Trimming left V 0 bases short and J 4 bases short, with 17 bases between. Germline CDR1 is DFQATT and CDR2 is SNEGSKA (reference sequence). In nucleotides, the CDR3 is TGCAGTGCTAGAGATGGACAAGGGGGTAGCGCAGATACGCAGTATTTT. It codes for CSARDGQGGSADTQYF.

This chain links TRBV18 with TRBJ2-2; 7 bases agree with TRBD2. V lost 3 bases to trimming and J lost 1 base; unmatched junction nucleotides: 8. In germline, CDR1 is KGHSH, CDR2 LQKENI. This CDR3 spans 17 amino acids. The CDR3 DNA follows: TGTGCCAGCTCACCTAACGCCAAGCGGGGGAACACCGGGGAGCTGTTTTTT. It translates to CASSPNAKRGNTGELFF.

This clonotype has only a few counts. V is TRBV12-3 or TRBV12-4 and J is TRBJ1-6; the D gene is possibly TRBD1 (6 bases). Trimming took off 7 bases at V and 14 bases at J, with 27 bases between the two ends. This CDR3 has 16 residues. This CDR3 is CASTPRRSGGRQALHF. The CDR3 DNA is TGTGCCAGCACTCCCCGTCGCAGCGGCGGGAGACAGGCCCTCCACTTT.

This clonotype was seen only a few times. An end of the junction does not agree with germline; a read error may underlie this. The chain uses TRBV12-3 or TRBV12-4 and TRBJ2-3; D is unclear. The length of the CDR3 is 13 residues. The CDR3 here is CAGSLPQLDTQYF. CDR3 DNA: TGTGCCGGCAGTTTACCCCAACTAGATACGCAGTATTTT.

V usage is TRBV28 and J usage is TRBJ1-1; D may be TRBD1 (6 bases). Germline CDR1 is MDHEN and CDR2 is SYDVKM. V was pared by 3 bases and J by 5 bases, with 13 bases between. This CDR3 comprises 14 residues. The CDR3 DNA follows: TGTGCCAGCAGTTTTGGGGGGCGGGAGACTGAAGCTTTCTTT. The encoded protein is CASSFGGRETEAFF.

This clonotype was detected a few times. The chain couples TRBV11-2 to TRBJ2-3; the match to TRBD2 covers 7 bases. The CDR3 extends over 16 amino acids. Germline CDR1 and CDR2: SGHAT and FQNNGV. J gave up 1 base and V 5 bases, and 9 bases lay outside the gene matches. This CDR3 reads CASSLQRGGGTDTQYF. The CDR3 DNA sequence: TGTGCCAGCAGCCTGCAGCGGGGTGGAGGCACAGATACGCAGTATTTT.

Only a few counts were recorded for this clonotype. The chain uses TRBV29-1 and TRBJ1-2; 7 positions agree with TRBD1. This CDR3 is built from 13 residues. V shed 3 bases and J 3 bases; nucleotides not matched to a gene: 4. Germline CDR1 SQVTM, CDR2 ANQGSEA. The CDR3 region has the DNA TGCAGCGTTGATGAGACAGGGTACTATGGCTACACCTTC. Translation gives CSVDETGYYGYTF.

This clonotype was seen at least ten times. The CDR3 sequence is CASSLSTGSSYEQYF. For the CDR3, the DNA is TGCGCCAGCAGCTTGAGCACAGGGAGCTCCTACGAGCAGTACTTC. The chain couples TRBV5-1 to TRBJ2-7; perhaps TRBD1 as D (6 bases). The CDR3 is 15 residues long. V lost 1 base to trimming and J lost 0 bases, with 11 bases between them. Germline CDR1 is SGHRS and CDR2 is YFSETQ.

This clonotype was counted between two and nine times. The chain uses TRBV24-1 and TRBJ2-5; D unresolved. The germline CDR1 and CDR2 sequences are KGHDR and SFDVKD. The CDR3 has 13 residues. Trimming took off 7 bases at V and 11 bases at J, with 19 bases between the two ends. CDR3 residues: CATRAPVDNEQYF. The CDR3 bases are TGTGCCACCAGGGCACCCGTAGACAATGAGCAGTACTTC.

There are a few counts of this clonotype. The V call is TRBV5-1, the J call TRBJ1-4; a possible D gene is TRBD1 (5 bases). CDR1 and CDR2 from the germline V gene are SGHRS and YFSETQ. Trimming left V 4 bases short and J 4 bases short, with 17 bases between. The CDR3 is 16 residues long. CDR3 loop: CASSLGATADNEKLFF. In DNA, the CDR3 is TGCGCCAGCAGCCTTGGAGCGACAGCAGATAATGAAAAACTGTTTTTT.

This clonotype was recorded once. The rearrangement uses TRBV4-1 and TRBJ1-5; no definite D call. Trimming took 4 bases from V and 0 from J, leaving 13 bases between them. CDR3 size: 16 residues. Germline CDR1 is MGHRA and CDR2 is YSYEKL. As DNA, the CDR3 is TGCGCCAGCAGCCCTTTGGGCCACGTTAGCAATCAGCCCCAGCATTTT. Protein sequence: CASSPLGHVSNQPQHF.

This clonotype was seen a handful of times. V usage is TRBV20-1 and J usage is TRBJ1-2, with 9 bases that match TRBD1. Trimming cost V 6 bases and J 8 bases; bases outside gene matches: 7. Germline V gene lookup returns CDR1 DFQATT and CDR2 SNEGSKA (reference sequence). The CDR3 extends over 12 amino acids. The CDR3 nucleotides read TGCAGTGCCAAGAGGGGACAGGGAGGCTACACCTTC. Amino acids: CSAKRGQGGYTF.

This clonotype was seen many times. The chain joins TRBV12-3 or TRBV12-4 to TRBJ2-5; no clear D gene. CDR3 length equals 11 residues. With 8 bases removed from V and 5 bases from J, the gap between germline ends came to 9 bases. This CDR3 is CASASRETQYF. The CDR3 DNA reads TGTGCCAGCGCTTCACGGGAGACCCAGTACTTC.

Only a few counts were recorded for this clonotype. V gene TRBV6-2 or TRBV6-3 combines with J gene TRBJ2-7; 8 nucleotides match TRBD2. J lost 0 bases, V lost 6 bases, and 7 bases had no gene match. Per germline, CDR1 MNHEY and CDR2 SVGEGT. This CDR3 is built from 15 residues. In DNA, the CDR3 is TGTGCCAGCAGCTACCAAGCGGGGGCCTCCTACGAGCAGTACTTC. The encoded protein is CASSYQAGASYEQYF.

In this sample, this clonotype turned up many times. V gene TRBV4-1 combines with J gene TRBJ1-2, with D hard to call. The V and J ends lost 0 bases and 2 bases respectively, with 13 bases between them. Germline CDR1 and CDR2: MGHRA and YSYEKL. The CDR3 length is 16 residues. As DNA, the CDR3 is TGCGCCAGCAGCCAAGATTGGGCGAGCGTAAACTATGGCTACACCTTC. Its translation is CASSQDWASVNYGYTF.

In this sample, this clonotype turned up a few times. The junction departs from the called germline gene at one end, perhaps through a read error. The CDR3 bases are TGTGCCAGCAGTTTGGATACCGGGACAGGTTACTCCTACGAGCAGTACTTC. Residues: CASSLDTGTGYSYEQYF. The rearrangement joins TRBV5-5 to TRBJ2-7; 8 bases fit TRBD1. Germline V gene sequence: CDR1 SGHKS, CDR2 YYEKEE (reference sequence). The CDR3 has 17 residues. Full variable domain (outside the CDR3, taken from reference TRBV5-5 and TRBJ2-7): DAGVTQSPTHLIKTRGQQVTLRCSPISGHKSVSWYQQVLGQGPQFIFQYYEKEERGRGNFPDRFSARQFPNYSSELNVNALLLGDSALYLCASSLDTGTGYSYEQYFGPGTRLTVT.

This chain links TRBV5-1 with TRBJ1-1; D remains unclear. The length of the CDR3 is 13 residues. Per germline, CDR1 SGHRS and CDR2 YFSETQ. Trimming stripped 2 bases from V and 7 bases from J, with 12 bases between. The DNA for the CDR3 is TGCGCCAGCAGCTTCGGCCAGTCCTATGAAGCTTTCTTT. Translating it yields CASSFGQSYEAFF.

This clonotype has ten or more counts. The rearrangement joins TRBV20-1 to TRBJ1-2; 9 bases are shared with TRBD1. The trim removed 4 bases at V and 5 bases at J, leaving 5 bases unmatched. The CDR3 length is 13 residues. The V gene's germline CDR1 is DFQATT and CDR2 SNEGSKA (reference sequence). The CDR3 coding sequence is TGCAGTGCTACCGTACAGGGGGCGTATGGCTACACCTTC. Its protein is CSATVQGAYGYTF.

CDR3 protein: CASQSAGPQETQYF. CDR3 in DNA: TGCGCCAGCCAATCAGCGGGGCCACAAGAGACCCAGTACTTC. This sequence joins TRBV5-1 and TRBJ2-5, with 7 bases identical to TRBD2. The CDR3 is 14 residues long. V lost 7 bases and J lost 2; bases outside the gene matches: 8. Germline CDR1 is SGHRS and CDR2 is YFSETQ. Drawing the rest from reference TRBV5-1 and TRBJ2-5, the complete variable domain is KAGVTQTPRYLIKTRGQQVTLSCSPISGHRSVSWYQQTPGQGLQFLFEYFSETQRNKGNFPGRFSGRQFSNSRSEMNVSTLELGDSALYLCASQSAGPQETQYFGPGTRLLVL.

The table lists this clonotype with many counts. This sequence joins TRBV10-3 and TRBJ2-7; D is tentatively TRBD1 or TRBD2 (7 bases each). The CDR3 spans 16 residues. Deletions cut 4 bases from V and 5 bases from J, with 21 bases between. Germline assignment: CDR1 ENHRY and CDR2 SYGVKD. CDR3 nucleotide sequence: TGTGCCATCAGTGGGTCACGACAGGGAGGGTCCCACGAGCAGTACTTC. It codes for CAISGSRQGGSHEQYF.

This chain joins TRBV7-9 and TRBJ1-4, with D unresolved. CDR3 length equals 16 residues. Trimming removed 0 bases at V and 0 bases at J, with 8 bases between. From germline, CDR1 is SEHNR and CDR2 FQNEAQ (reference sequence). The CDR3 bases are TGTGCCAGCAGCTTAGCAAGGTCTGCAACTAATGAAAAACTGTTTTTT. This gives the protein CASSLARSATNEKLFF.

This chain joins TRBV7-9 and TRBJ2-5, with TRBD2 identical over 13 bases. Germline CDR1 and CDR2: SEHNR and FQNEAQ (reference sequence). V dropped 6 bases and J dropped 4; count of bases not matched to a gene: 11. The CDR3 has 17 amino acids. CDR3 residues: CASRPRTSGGLGETQYF. Written as DNA, the CDR3 is TGTGCCAGCAGGCCTCGGACTAGCGGGGGTCTGGGAGAGACCCAGTACTTC. Using reference TRBV7-9 and TRBJ2-5 for the parts outside the CDR3, the full variable domain is DTGVSQNPRHKITKRGQNVTFRCDPISEHNRLYWYRQTLGQGPEFLTYFQNEAQLEKSRLLSDRFSAERPKGSFSTLEIQRTEQGDSAMYLCASRPRTSGGLGETQYFGPGTRLLVL.